What follows are 10 T cell receptor beta chains derived from one specimen sequenced in a study of T cell repertoires in cytomegalovirus infection. TCRdb processed the reads anew with MiXCR; each CDR3 protein has one entry. The repertoire holds 290,000 or so distinct CDR3 sequences, with roughly 26% as singletons. Sequenced material: PBMCs. The origin of the receptors is a human donor in good health (CMV status not recorded). Some clones in this sample may be carry-over from other donors' samples.

This clonotype was seen a few times. The rearrangement joins TRBV6-6 to TRBJ2-2; D ambiguous. The CDR3 runs 12 residues. CDR1 and CDR2 (germline): MNHNY, SVGAGI (reference sequence). V was cut by 7 bases and J by 2 bases, with 5 bases left in between. In DNA, the CDR3 is TGTGCCAGCACCATTAACACCGGGGAGCTGTTTTTT. Translated: CASTINTGELFF.

This clonotype has more than one count but fewer than ten. The J gene is TRBJ2-5, the V gene TRBV7-2; the match to TRBD2 covers 8 bases. The junction had 1 base not matched to a gene; V was cut back by 1 base and J by 3 bases. The CDR3 is 14 residues long. Germline V gene data show CDR1 as SGHTA and CDR2 as FQGNSA. The CDR3 sequence: CASSLGAGEETQYF. The CDR3 coding sequence is TGTGCCAGCAGCTTAGGAGCGGGGGAAGAGACCCAGTACTTC.

V usage is TRBV5-1 and J usage is TRBJ2-5; D gene uncertain. CDR3 length equals 12 residues. CDR1 is SGHRS, CDR2 YFSETQ, per germline. The V end lost 2 bases, the J end lost 6 bases, and 8 bases lay between the germline ends. The CDR3 reads CASSFDTQTQYF. CDR3 bases: TGCGCCAGCAGCTTTGACACCCAGACCCAGTACTTC.

This clonotype has at least ten counts. This chain connects TRBV7-2 to TRBJ2-7; D uncertain. Trimming left V 5 bases short and J 3 bases short, with 5 bases between. Germline V gene data show CDR1 as SGHTA and CDR2 as FQGNSA. The CDR3 totals 11 residues. Here the CDR3 DNA reads TGTGCCAGCAGCACCCTCTACGAGCAGTACTTC. It translates to CASSTLYEQYF.

This clonotype was seen more than once but under ten times. This sequence joins TRBV2 and TRBJ1-4; D gene uncertain. CDR1 is SNHLY, CDR2 FYNNEI, per germline. The CDR3 length is 15 residues. V shed 7 bases and J shed 3 bases, with 15 bases lying between them. CDR3 residues: CASTPTLAANEKLFF. CDR3 DNA sequence: TGTGCCAGCACCCCGACCCTAGCAGCTAATGAAAAACTGTTTTTT.

The V gene is TRBV9, the J gene TRBJ2-1; D is ambiguous. Trimming took off 0 bases at V and 6 bases at J, with 4 bases between the two ends. Germline V gene lookup returns CDR1 SGDLS and CDR2 YYNGEE. The CDR3 has 12 amino acids. This chain's CDR3 is CASSVALNEQFF. CDR3 DNA sequence: TGTGCCAGCAGCGTAGCTCTCAATGAGCAGTTCTTC.

V usage is TRBV28 and J usage is TRBJ1-6, with D maybe TRBD1 (5 bases). V lost 7 bases and J 0 bases, leaving 10 bases between the germline ends. Per germline, CDR1 MDHEN and CDR2 SYDVKM. The CDR3 runs 15 residues. The CDR3 loop is CASTQGDSYNSPLHF. The CDR3 DNA is TGTGCCAGCACCCAGGGCGACTCCTATAATTCACCCCTCCACTTT. Filled out from reference TRBV28 and TRBJ1-6, the complete variable domain reads DVKVTQSSRYLVKRTGEKVFLECVQDMDHENMFWYRQDPGLGLRLIYFSYDVKMKEKGDIPEGYSVSREKKERFSLILESASTNQTSMYLCASTQGDSYNSPLHFGNGTRLTVT.

The V and J genes are TRBV28 and TRBJ2-5; D is possibly TRBD1 or TRBD2 (5 bases each). Germline CDR1 and CDR2: MDHEN and SYDVKM. CDR3 length: 13 amino acids. V shed 3 bases and J shed 5 bases, with 10 bases lying between them. For the CDR3, the DNA is TGTGCCAGCAGTTTCCCGGGGCGGGAGACCCAGTACTTC. It specifies CASSFPGRETQYF.

This clonotype was seen more than once but under ten times. The rearrangement joins TRBV10-2 to TRBJ1-6, with unresolved D. Trimming removed 3 bases at V and 9 bases at J, with 12 bases between. The CDR3 is 14 amino acids. Germline CDR1 WSHSY, CDR2 SAAADI. The CDR3: CASSDTSKSSPLHF. As DNA, the CDR3 is TGCGCCAGCAGTGATACGTCCAAAAGTTCACCCCTCCACTTT.

This clonotype was seen many times. The chain joins TRBV6-1 to TRBJ2-3; D is perhaps TRBD2 (6 bases). V lost 0 bases and J 5 bases, leaving 15 bases between the germline ends. This CDR3 spans 16 amino acids. The germline V gene encodes CDR1 MNHNS and CDR2 SASEGT. The CDR3 here is CASSEALEGIRDTQYF. Here the CDR3 DNA reads TGTGCCAGCAGTGAAGCTCTGGAGGGCATCAGAGATACGCAGTATTTT.